This T cell receptor beta chain is from a study of blood T cell repertoires in COVID-19. As handled by the study authors: Nucleated cell counts were estimated from reference gene primer amplification. Assay: immunoSEQ multiplex PCR; the TCRdb copy retains only in-frame clones and omits some. V, J and clone size are those of that table, while D and trimming were read from the DNA. The table shows some 150,000 clones, with around 90% occurring only once. Germline CDR1 WNHNN, CDR2 SYGVQD (reference sequence). There are 14 residues in the CDR3. V was clipped by 3 bases and J by 7 bases, with 15 bases between them.

This sequence was found in a woman between 55 and 75 years old who had recovered from COVID-19. Specimen: peripheral blood. J is TRBJ1-2 and V is TRBV10-1, with D possibly TRBD1 on 5 matching bases. The CDR3 sequence is CASSDRQGRGGYTF. The CDR3 DNA sequence: TGCGCCAGCAGTGATCGGCAGGGTAGAGGTGGCTACACCTTC.